One sample yielded the 20 T cell receptor beta chains listed below, sequenced in a study of vaccination effects on CD4 cells after COVID-19. Clones were sequenced by immunoSEQ multiplex PCR, and TCRdb holds only the in-frame ones, with some missing. This sample has 30,000 to 40,000 clones, with 72% found just once. Using viral peptide pools, the ViraFEST assay grew out antigen-specific CD4+ T cells prior to sequencing. Scientists isolated CD4+ T cells after a roughly ten-day culture period ended. Participants completed two doses of the BNT162b2 or mRNA-1273 vaccine. Antigens of these TCRs are unknown. The sequencing here drew on CD4+ T cells from PBMCs cultured with HCoV-229E spike peptides, taken after COVID-19 vaccination. These receptors were obtained from a human donor who received a COVID-19 vaccine.

This chain joins TRBV7-8 and TRBJ2-1; no reliable D call. Germline CDR1 reads SGHVS; CDR2 reads FQNEAQ. The CDR3 length is 16 residues. With 5 bases removed from V and 1 base from J, the gap between germline ends came to 15 bases. The CDR3 spells CASSPSRTRSYNEQFF. CDR3 nucleotides: TGTGCCAGCAGCCCCTCGAGGACGAGGTCCTACAATGAGCAGTTCTTC. Variable domain in full (rest from reference TRBV7-8 and TRBJ2-1): GAGVSQSPRYKVAKRGQDVALRCDPISGHVSLFWYQQALGQGPEFLTYFQNEAQLDKSGLPSDRFFAERPEGSVSTLKIQRTQQEDSAVYLCASSPSRTRSYNEQFFGPGTRLTVL.

The chain recombines TRBV7-9 with TRBJ1-1, with a weak D call TRBD1 (5 bases). Trimming stripped 6 bases from V and 0 bases from J, with 11 bases between. The germline gives CDR1 SEHNR, CDR2 FQNEAQ (reference sequence). There are 14 residues in the CDR3. The CDR3 sequence: CASRDSRLNTEAFF. CDR3 nucleotide sequence: TGTGCCAGCAGAGACAGTAGGCTGAACACTGAAGCTTTCTTT.

Written as DNA, the CDR3 is TGTGCCACCAGCAGCTTTGAGGGACAGGGGAACTATGGCTACACCTTC. Translated: CATSSFEGQGNYGYTF. The J gene is TRBJ1-2, the V gene TRBV15, with 10 bases matching TRBD1. V dropped 3 bases and J dropped 2; count of bases not matched to a gene: 6. This CDR3 is 16 amino acids long. Germline lookup yields CDR1 LNHNV and CDR2 YYDKDF (reference sequence).

The chain is built from TRBV9 and TRBJ1-1; TRBD1 is a possible D gene (5 bases). In germline, CDR1 is SGDLS, CDR2 YYNGEE. The CDR3 has 15 amino acids. With 0 bases removed from V and 3 bases from J, the gap between germline ends came to 12 bases. In DNA form, the CDR3 reads TGTGCCAGCAGCGTAGAGGGTCAGGGCTACACTGAAGCTTTCTTT. Protein: CASSVEGQGYTEAFF.

The rearrangement uses TRBV6-5 and TRBJ2-3, with 10 bases identical to TRBD2. CDR1 is MNHEY and CDR2 is SVGAGI in the germline V gene. This CDR3 is 15 amino acids long. V dropped 6 bases and J dropped 1; count of bases not matched to a gene: 4. CDR3 protein: CASRSGTSGTDTQYF. The DNA for the CDR3 is TGTGCCAGCAGGTCCGGGACTAGCGGCACAGATACGCAGTATTTT.

The rearrangement joins TRBV18 to TRBJ2-7, with 7 bases matching TRBD1. The length of the CDR3 is 13 residues. The J segment lost 5 bases and the V segment lost 1 base, leaving 2 bases of the junction unmatched. Per the germline V gene, CDR1 is KGHSH and CDR2 is LQKENI. In DNA, the CDR3 is TGTGCCAGCTCACCACGGGGGACAGACGAGCAGTACTTC. Its protein product is CASSPRGTDEQYF. Together with reference TRBV18 and TRBJ2-7, the CDR3 gives the full variable domain: NAGVMQNPRHLVRRRGQEARLRCSPMKGHSHVYWYRQLPEEGLKFMVYLQKENIIDESGMPKERFSAEFPKEGPSILRIQQVVRGDSAAYFCASSPRGTDEQYFGPGTRLTVT.

This chain links TRBV11-3 with TRBJ2-3; 8 bases fit TRBD1. Per the germline V gene, CDR1 is SGHNT and CDR2 is YENEEA. The CDR3 totals 14 residues. The V gene end was trimmed by 4 bases and the J gene end by 6 bases; junction bases not matched to a gene: 6. Written as DNA, the CDR3 is TGTGCCAGCAGCTCGCAGGGGGCGTCGGATACGCAGTATTTT. Residues: CASSSQGASDTQYF. The full variable domain, in which reference TRBV11-3 and TRBJ2-3 provide the parts outside the CDR3, is EAGVVQSPRYKIIEKKQPVAFWCNPISGHNTLYWYLQNLGQGPELLIRYENEEAVDDSQLPKDRFSAERLKGVDSTLKIQPAELGDSAVYLCASSSQGASDTQYFGPGTRLTVL.

This clone showed up just a few times. This chain uses TRBV6-5 with TRBJ2-1; D is unclear. This CDR3 has 14 residues. The germline V gene encodes CDR1 MNHEY and CDR2 SVGAGI. Trimming stripped 4 bases from V and 0 bases from J, with 7 bases between. CDR3 loop: CASSWLRSYNEQFF. The CDR3 nucleotides read TGTGCCAGCAGTTGGCTACGCTCCTACAATGAGCAGTTCTTC.

This clone was observed a single time. The chain links TRBV5-1 to TRBJ2-7, with 7 bases aligning to TRBD2. V trimming: 0 bases; J trimming: 0 bases; junction bases outside the gene matches: 6. This CDR3 has 16 amino acids. The germline CDR1 and CDR2 sequences are SGHRS and YFSETQ. CDR3 DNA: TGCGCCAGCAGCTTGGATGGGGGAGGGGTCTCCTACGAGCAGTACTTC. The encoded protein is CASSLDGGGVSYEQYF.

This clone was seen a handful of times. This rearrangement joins TRBV12-3 or TRBV12-4 to TRBJ2-4, with a tentative D call TRBD1 (6 bases). Trimming removed 3 bases from V and 7 bases from J, with 10 bases in between. The CDR3 contains 13 residues. The CDR3 protein is CASSFSGVNIQYF. The CDR3 DNA sequence: TGTGCCAGCAGTTTTTCAGGGGTGAACATTCAGTACTTC.

The chain couples TRBV19 to TRBJ1-1, with 7 bases aligning to TRBD1. Germline V gene lookup returns CDR1 LNHDA and CDR2 SQIVND (reference sequence). The ends lost 4 bases at V and 4 bases at J; junction bases unmatched: 12. This CDR3 is built from 16 residues. The CDR3 loop reads CASSTLQGGESTEAFF. The CDR3, as DNA: TGTGCCAGTAGTACGCTTCAGGGGGGCGAAAGCACTGAAGCTTTCTTT.

This clone was seen only a few times. This chain uses TRBV6-5 with TRBJ2-7; D might be TRBD2 (6 bases). CDR3 length equals 15 residues. CDR1 and CDR2 (germline): MNHEY, SVGAGI. Trimming took 4 bases from V and 2 from J, leaving 15 bases between them. The CDR3 spells CASSWAGRGAYEQYF. The CDR3 DNA reads as TGTGCCAGCAGTTGGGCTGGGCGGGGAGCCTACGAGCAGTACTTC.

This clone was seen once. The genes are TRBV6-5 and TRBJ1-2; 9 nucleotides match TRBD1. Germline V gives CDR1 MNHEY, CDR2 SVGAGI. The CDR3 contains 15 residues. J was trimmed by 4 bases and V by 1 base; bases with no gene match: 4. CDR3 region: CASSYLGQGTYGYTF. The CDR3, as DNA: TGTGCCAGCAGTTACTTGGGACAGGGAACCTATGGCTACACCTTC.

V is TRBV2 and J is TRBJ2-5; D unclear. The CDR3 is made up of 13 amino acids. Trimming took off 5 bases at V and 2 bases at J, with 9 bases between the two ends. The germline V gene has CDR1 SNHLY and CDR2 FYNNEI. Here the CDR3 reads CASSMDLQETQYF. CDR3 nucleotides: TGTGCCAGCAGTATGGACCTACAAGAGACCCAGTACTTC.

This clone came up a few times. The rearrangement uses TRBV18 and TRBJ2-5; D not certain. CDR3 size: 12 residues. Between the trimmed V and J ends, which lost 2 bases and 4 bases, there was a span of 5 bases. CDR1 is KGHSH, CDR2 LQKENI, per germline. The CDR3 loop reads CASSPASETQYF. Here the CDR3 DNA reads TGTGCCAGCTCACCAGCCTCAGAGACCCAGTACTTC.

The genes are TRBV6-5 and TRBJ1-1; 8 bases line up with TRBD1. V shed 2 bases, J shed 1 base, and the junction held 6 bases outside the gene matches. The CDR3 totals 16 residues. The germline gives CDR1 MNHEY, CDR2 SVGAGI. CDR3 in amino acids: CASSYLPGQGNTEAFF. The CDR3 nucleotides read TGTGCCAGCAGTTACCTTCCCGGACAGGGGAACACTGAAGCTTTCTTT.

V usage is TRBV5-5 and J usage is TRBJ1-2; TRBD1 aligns across 10 bases. The V and J ends lost 3 bases and 10 bases, in that order; junction bases with no gene match: 24. The CDR3 extends over 19 amino acids. Germline loops: CDR1 SGHKS, CDR2 YYEKEE (reference sequence). The CDR3 here is CASSSSEFGQGVSPRPYTF. CDR3 in DNA: TGTGCCAGCAGCTCGTCGGAGTTCGGACAGGGGGTTTCCCCCCGTCCCTACACCTTC.

This clone was seen more than once but under ten times. The chain couples TRBV12-5 to TRBJ1-4; D unclear. The CDR3 runs 13 residues. V lost 5 bases and J 10 bases, leaving 14 bases between the germline ends. Germline values: CDR1 LGHNT, CDR2 FRNRAP. CDR3: CASGPPMIGKLFF. In DNA form, the CDR3 reads TGTGCTAGTGGTCCGCCTATGATTGGAAAACTGTTTTTT.

The CDR3 DNA reads TGTGCCAGCAGTCCTCGAGGTCGCCCTGAAGCTTTCTTT. This translates into CASSPRGRPEAFF. The rearrangement joins TRBV6-5 to TRBJ1-1; D gene ambiguous. Germline-derived CDR1 and CDR2 are MNHEY and SVGAGI. V lost 5 bases and J 6 bases, leaving 13 bases between the germline ends. The CDR3 is 13 residues long.

This sequence joins TRBV11-3 and TRBJ2-7; 7 nucleotides line up with TRBD2. The germline V gene encodes CDR1 SGHNT and CDR2 YENEEA. V shed 1 base, J shed 2 bases, and the junction held 5 bases outside the gene matches. This CDR3 contains 15 residues. The CDR3 DNA reads TGTGCCAGCAGCTTAGGAGCGGGACCCGCCTACGAGCAGTACTTC. It encodes CASSLGAGPAYEQYF.